This T cell receptor (beta chain) was recorded in a study of OX40 agonist ivuxolimab in advanced cancers. On the study more broadly: Patients' therapy was ivuxolimab, an antibody that acts as an agonist of OX40 (CD134). Eligibility rules accepted prior anti-PD-1, anti-PD-L1 or anti-CTLA-4 therapy, and around 44% had some. Patients were dosed intravenously with ivuxolimab at 0.01 to 10 mg/kg every 2 weeks. At roughly 80% male, the cohort had a mean age of around 56 years, ranging from about 20 to 80.

The table came from immunoSEQ multiplex PCR; TCRdb's copy has only in-frame clones and leaves some out. The table records roughly 90,000 clones, roughly 93% of them present only once. CDR3 size: 14 residues. Germline trimming cut 0 bases from V and 5 bases from J; bases unmatched to any gene: 3. CDR1 and CDR2 from the germline V gene are SGHRS and YFSETQ. This TCR was recovered from an adult with an advanced solid tumor such as melanoma, head and neck, liver or kidney cancer. This chain uses TRBV5-1 with TRBJ2-5; 8 bases align to TRBD1. Sequenced material: CD4+ or CD8+ T cells sorted from blood, taken in a trial of the OX40 agonist ivuxolimab. CDR3 in DNA: TGCGCCAGCAGCTTGGGGTCAGGGGGCGAGACCCAGTACTTC. Translating it yields CASSLGSGGETQYF. Using reference TRBV5-1 and TRBJ2-5 for the parts outside the CDR3, the full variable domain is KAGVTQTPRYLIKTRGQQVTLSCSPISGHRSVSWYQQTPGQGLQFLFEYFSETQRNKGNFPGRFSGRQFSNSRSEMNVSTLELGDSALYLCASSLGSGGETQYFGPGTRLLVL.